Listed here is a single T cell receptor beta chain. Its antigen is as yet unknown. Trimming left V 2 bases short and J 6 bases short, with 9 bases between. The CDR3 is 12 amino acids. Germline V lookup: CDR1 SGHRS, CDR2 YFSETQ. This sample was taken from a study of cytomegalovirus exposure and HLA in healthy donors. Study background: Ancestry clustering placed around 80% of 300 to 400 genotyped donors in the Caucasian-associated cluster. Study results and limitations: Published work reported that the classifier diagnosed cytomegalovirus status with high specificity and sensitivity. Researchers reported from a later analysis that most CMV-associated TCR beta chains appeared HLA-restricted. Using a false discovery rate of 0.05, a later analysis showed that 16,951 TCR beta sequences were associated with HLA alleles.

The PCR ran on 60 Vbeta and 13 Jbeta primers. Data came from immunoSEQ multiplex PCR; TCRdb stores just in-frame clones and leaves some out. This sample has around 190,000 clones, with about 82% found just once. Sequencing input: PBMCs. The rearrangement links TRBV5-1 to TRBJ2-7, with D maybe TRBD2 (5 bases). This TCR was recovered from a woman between 50 and 59 years old in good health and CMV-seronegative. The CDR3 DNA follows: TGCGCCAGCAGCTTTCCTAGCACCGAGCAGTACTTC. This gives the protein CASSFPSTEQYF.